This T cell receptor beta chain was sequenced for a study of T cells in localized non-small cell lung cancer (dated by TCRdb to the early 2020s). Study-wide context: T cell repertoires of 236 early-stage NSCLC patients were analyzed, with tumors being compared against uninvolved tumor-adjacent lungs. The cohort was made up of 236 treatment-naive NSCLC patients whose localized lung tumors had been resected. Of the NSCLC patients, 129 were male and about a hundred were female, and the mean age was roughly 61 years. Study-wide findings and limitations: Because multi-region sequencing of the tumors was not done, intratumor heterogeneity could not be ruled out. Higher T cell density in blood was associated with longer overall survival, whereas higher clonality in adjacent lung was associated with shorter survival. Since the design was exploratory, TCR variables were selected using unadjusted p-values with no false-discovery rate correction. The highest T cell clonality was observed in uninvolved tumor-adjacent lung, where clonality exceeded that of tumor, suggesting that antigenic responses were more focused in uninvolved tumor-adjacent lung. A median of roughly 50 of the top 100 tumor clones turned up in the paired uninvolved adjacent lung, and under 30 of those clones also ranked among the top 100 of that same adjacent lung.

The immunoSEQ Assay was used to sequence TCR beta CDR3 regions from DNA. Under the source paper's analysis protocol: T cell density was computed as TCR beta template counts normalized to usable DNA estimated by amplifying housekeeping genes. Richness was estimated with the preseqR package, extrapolating to 400,000 templates for PBMC samples and 120,000 templates for tissue samples. Clonality was defined by subtracting Pielou's evenness from one. Tissue-enriched TCRs were identified by differential abundance testing using productive amino-acid clonotypes, minimum total count 5 and alpha 0.1. The Jaccard Index and the Morisita Overlap Index were used to measure repertoire overlap between compartments. GLIPH grouped TCR beta CDR3s together with public tetramer-defined viral CDR3s, and a viral motif had to include at least three viral sequences and show V-gene enrichment. Drawn from immuneACCESS, this table holds only the in-frame rearrangements with V and J called that TCRdb kept. Clones are partly lost; checked studies trace under half to an unresolved V gene and leave the rest unexplained. For V, J and clone size, that table is used; D and trimming come from the DNA. For this sample the table gives roughly 70,000 clones, of which about nine tenths were detected only once. The leading ten clones occupy around a fifth of the sample.

As concerns this clone: What antigen it recognizes has not been identified. Within one base of it there is no much larger clone, and no base qualities were kept.

At diagnosis, tumor, uninvolved tumor-adjacent lung and peripheral blood were collected and then preserved as a mix of FFPE and fresh-frozen material. For TCR repertoire profiling, blood samples were analyzed as peripheral blood mononuclear cells. V is pared back by 2 bases and J by 5 bases, with 24 bases lying between the germline termini. The germline V gene (reference sequence) gives CDR1 as SEHNR and CDR2 as FQNEAQ. The CDR3 spans 18 residues, from the cysteine through the phenylalanine. This entry keeps only the CDR3 DNA: 54 bases, framed from base 1. Here the sequenced sample was peripheral blood, taken before any cancer treatment. The chain joins TRBV7-9 to TRBJ2-5; the D gene is possibly TRBD1 or TRBD2, with 7 bases matching each. The sequence derives from a male donor older than 55 with stage III squamous cell lung carcinoma. The sequence in DNA is TGTGCCAGCAGCTTAAGGGGCGCTGGGCACAGGGGAGGGGAGACCCAGTACTTC. Its product reads: CASSLRGAGHRGGETQYF.